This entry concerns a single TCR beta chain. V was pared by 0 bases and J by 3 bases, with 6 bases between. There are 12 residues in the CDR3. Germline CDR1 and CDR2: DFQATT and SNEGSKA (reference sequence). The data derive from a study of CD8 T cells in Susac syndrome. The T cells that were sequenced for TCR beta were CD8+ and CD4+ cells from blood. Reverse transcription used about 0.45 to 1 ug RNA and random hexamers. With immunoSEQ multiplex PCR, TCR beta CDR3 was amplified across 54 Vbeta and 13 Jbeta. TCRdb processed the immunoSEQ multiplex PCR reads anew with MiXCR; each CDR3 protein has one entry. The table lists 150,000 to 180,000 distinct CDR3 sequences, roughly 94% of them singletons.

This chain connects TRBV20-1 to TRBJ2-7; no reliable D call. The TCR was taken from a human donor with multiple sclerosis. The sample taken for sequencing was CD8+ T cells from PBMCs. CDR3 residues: CSARDRSYEQYF. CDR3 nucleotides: TGCAGTGCTAGAGATCGTAGCTACGAGCAGTACTTC.